This T cell receptor (beta chain) was obtained from a study of blood T cell repertoires in COVID-19. Turning to the study itself: COVID-19 samples from acute and convalescent phases originated in the United States, Italy and Spain. The cDNA or gDNA used as material had been derived from T cells, B-cell-depleted T cells, or PBMCs.

The CDR3 covers 18 residues. V dropped 2 bases and J dropped 4; count of bases not matched to a gene: 10. Germline V gene lookup returns CDR1 MNHEY and CDR2 SMNVEV (reference sequence). Seattle cases were enrolled at active infection and followed longitudinally. In the authors' methods: The authors estimated nucleated cell counts from reference gene primer amplification. This table comes from immunoSEQ multiplex PCR, and its TCRdb copy is limited to in-frame clones, with some not included. V, J and clone size are those of that table, while D and trimming were read from the DNA. The table lists hundreds of thousands of clones, around 86% of them singletons.

V gene TRBV27 combines with J gene TRBJ2-2; 10 bases map to TRBD2. The sample taken for sequencing was peripheral blood. This sequence was found in a man in his forties or fifties with COVID-19, enrolled during active disease. This CDR3 reads CASSLGVGLAESTGELFF. The DNA for the CDR3 is TGTGCCAGCAGTTTAGGTGTAGGACTAGCGGAATCCACCGGGGAGCTGTTTTTT.